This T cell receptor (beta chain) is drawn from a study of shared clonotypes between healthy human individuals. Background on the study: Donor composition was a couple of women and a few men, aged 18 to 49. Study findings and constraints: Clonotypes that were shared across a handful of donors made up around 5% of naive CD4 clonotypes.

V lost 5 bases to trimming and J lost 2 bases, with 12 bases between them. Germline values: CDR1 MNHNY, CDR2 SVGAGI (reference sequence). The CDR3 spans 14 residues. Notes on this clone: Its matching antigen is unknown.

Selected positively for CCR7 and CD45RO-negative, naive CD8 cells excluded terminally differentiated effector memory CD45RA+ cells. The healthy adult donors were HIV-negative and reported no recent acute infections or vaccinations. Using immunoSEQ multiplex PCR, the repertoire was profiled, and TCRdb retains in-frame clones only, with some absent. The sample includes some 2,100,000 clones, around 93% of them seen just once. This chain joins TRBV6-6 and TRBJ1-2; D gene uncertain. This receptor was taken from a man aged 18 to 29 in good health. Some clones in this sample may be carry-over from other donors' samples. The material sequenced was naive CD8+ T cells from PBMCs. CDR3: CASSPWASNYGYTF. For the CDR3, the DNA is TGTGCCAGCAGTCCCTGGGCCTCCAACTATGGCTACACCTTC.